The 7 T cell receptor beta chains listed next were all sequenced from one sample in a study of blood T cell repertoires in COVID-19. The table came from immunoSEQ multiplex PCR; TCRdb's copy has only in-frame clones and leaves some out. The sample consists of fewer than 90,000 clones, roughly nine tenths of them appearing once. Input material: peripheral blood. The receptor source for this set is an elderly man in a cohort sampled during active COVID-19.

CDR3 nucleotides: TGTGCCAGCAGCGCCGGACAGGGTACTGAAAAACTGTTTTTT. This sequence encodes CASSAGQGTEKLFF. The chain employs TRBV7-9 and TRBJ1-4, with TRBD1 matching 8 bases. The trim removed 5 bases at V and 7 bases at J, leaving 6 bases unmatched. Germline CDR1 reads SEHNR; CDR2 reads FQNEAQ (reference sequence). This CDR3 spans 14 amino acids.

This sequence joins TRBV6-1 and TRBJ2-7, with 8 bases aligning to TRBD2. There are 15 residues in the CDR3. CDR1 is MNHNS, CDR2 SASEGT, per germline. Unmatched junction bases numbered 7, after V lost 2 bases and J lost 4 bases. CDR3 nucleotides: TGTGCCAGCAGTGAAAGCGGGACTAGTTCTTACGAGCAGTACTTC. Residues: CASSESGTSSYEQYF.

The chain carries TRBV3-1 (or the pseudogene TRBV3-2) and TRBJ2-3; D is unclear. V lost 5 bases and J 1 base, leaving 10 bases between the germline ends. CDR3 length: 14 residues. Looked up from germline, CDR1 is LGHDT and CDR2 is YNNKEL (reference sequence). This chain's CDR3 is CASSNRAGTDTQYF. CDR3 nucleotide sequence: TGTGCCAGCAGCAACCGAGCTGGCACAGATACGCAGTATTTT.

The V call is TRBV3-1 (or the pseudogene TRBV3-2), the J call TRBJ1-4; TRBD1 agrees at 9 bases. CDR1 LGHDT and CDR2 YNNKEL come from the germline V gene (reference sequence). The V and J ends lost 2 bases and 7 bases, in that order; junction bases with no gene match: 8. The CDR3 totals 16 residues. The CDR3 bases are TGTGCCAGCAGCCAACGCACAGGGGGCAAGAGTGAAAAACTGTTTTTT. Protein: CASSQRTGGKSEKLFF.

The rearrangement joins TRBV28 to TRBJ2-5; no clear D. Trimming removed 4 bases from V and 14 bases from J, with 14 bases in between. CDR1 MDHEN and CDR2 SYDVKM come from the germline V gene. The CDR3 totals 11 residues. The chain's CDR3 is CASSSRQGDYF. CDR3 bases: TGTGCCAGCAGTTCGAGACAAGGTGACTACTTC.

This sequence joins TRBV18 and TRBJ1-3, with a possible D match to TRBD1 (6 bases). The CDR3 has 15 amino acids. Germline CDR1 reads KGHSH; CDR2 reads LQKENI. V was pared by 2 bases and J by 3 bases, with 11 bases between. CDR3 amino acids: CASSPAGTLGNTIYF. CDR3 in DNA: TGTGCCAGCTCACCAGCCGGGACACTTGGAAACACCATATATTTT.

This clone has just one count. This chain uses TRBV12-3 or TRBV12-4 with TRBJ2-7; a possible D gene is TRBD2 (5 bases). V gave up 11 bases and J gave up 2 bases, with 13 bases separating them. The CDR3 is 12 residues long. CDR3 amino acids: CACAAGAYEQYF. The CDR3, as DNA: TGTGCCTGCGCGGCCGGGGCCTACGAGCAGTACTTC.